This entry features one TCR beta chain sequence. What this receptor recognizes is not known. There are no base qualities to consult, and no much larger clone falls within one base. The High Capacity cDNA Reverse Transcription Kit was used to reverse transcribe all of the isolated RNA, meaning that expressed TCRB transcripts were what got sequenced. Naive, central memory and regulatory T cell samples underwent deep immunoSEQ sequencing, averaging roughly 3.3 million total reads per sample. Sorted cells were lysed in RLT buffer and RNA was extracted with DNase-treated RNeasy Micro or Mini kits, depending on cell number. Each cell subset was processed on its own to prevent cross-contamination, while patient and healthy donor samples were processed together. Using the immunoSEQ multiplex PCR, TCRB sequences were amplified from cDNA into 87-bp fragments spanning the CDR3 region. Sequencing of the amplicons was done on the Illumina HiSeq platform. Under the source paper's analysis protocol: PCR bias was computationally corrected using synthetic template baselines, reads within Hamming distance 2 were collapsed, and singletons that could not be merged were discarded. Reads were aligned against IMGT so that V, D and J genes, CDR3 length and insertions or deletions at six rearrangement sites could be assigned. Clonotype counts were normalized to sorted cell number within each subset before computing true diversity and Gini coefficients with the tcR R package. Repertoire sharing was quantified using the overlap coefficient calculated on TCRB nucleotide sequences. The immuneACCESS repertoire file appears here via TCRdb, limited to in-frame rearrangements. These files lack a portion of the clones; in checked studies, under half of the deficit traces to unresolved V genes, and the cause of the others is not known. Clonal size and the V and J genes are those of that table, whereas D and trimming came from the DNA. This sample comprises 300,000 to 350,000 clones, around 8% of them detected only once. 0.44% of the sample lies in the top ten.

The data are from a study of beta chain features in type 1 diabetes (dated by TCRdb to the late 2010s). With respect to the entire study: Patients and healthy donors did not differ in mean age, gender distribution, total cell number or subset yield. The study compared the TCRB repertoires of sorted circulating CD4+ T cell subsets in recently diagnosed type 1 diabetes patients with those in matched healthy donors. Regulatory and stem cell-like memory subsets were isolated from only 8 patients and roughly eight healthy donors, whereas naive and central memory subsets came from all 30 or so donors. A total of roughly 100 million sorted cells were examined across all samples, and a strong correlation was observed between cell number per subset and RNA yield. The paper's findings and limits, for the study overall: Naive, central memory and regulatory TCRB repertoires appeared to be more alike among patients than among healthy donors. Patients with type 1 diabetes made fewer insertions and deleted more nucleotides at VDJ recombination sites, implying thymic rearrangement abnormalities. Shorter templates might have been favored by PCR, but patient and control samples were amplified and corrected together, so both groups would have been affected equally by any skew. Type 1 diabetes patients showed a moderate but significant shortening of TCRB CDR3 length in all four CD4+ subsets. Because cDNA rather than genomic DNA was sequenced, highly expressing activated cells could have been over-represented, although no difference in activation and CD3 levels was found between groups. Because the HLA sub-analyses included only small numbers of individuals, any influence of HLA type on TCRB rearrangement was left unresolved.

From each donor, a single peripheral blood sample of around 0.12 L on average was drawn into heparinised tubes. Naive, central memory, regulatory and stem cell-like memory CD4+ T cells were sorted on a BD FACSAria II using a panel including CD45RO, CCR7, CD25, CD127, CD95 and CD27. A purity above 95% was achieved for all sorted populations. PBMCs were isolated right away by Lymphoprep density gradient centrifugation and were stained directly, without culture. To minimize batch effects, samples were stained and sorted in pairs, one healthy donor with one patient per experiment. The germline V gene provides CDR1 SNHLY and CDR2 FYNNEI. Reading from cysteine to phenylalanine, the CDR3 counts 15 amino acids. The sequence is cut down to CDR3 DNA, 45 bases in frame from base 1. Compared with germline, V lacks 6 bases and J lacks 5 bases; bases without a gene match: 12.

What was sequenced was central memory CD4+ T cells from blood. The TCR sequence derives from a woman aged 18-29 years in good health. The chain is encoded by TRBV2 joined to TRBJ2-5, with TRBD1 identical over 7 junction bases. DNA sequence: TGTGCCAGCAGCCTACAGGGGAGTCGGTGGGAGACCCAGTACTTC. This yields the protein CASSLQGSRWETQYF.